This TCR beta chain was observed in a study of cytomegalovirus exposure and HLA in healthy donors. For the study at large: Drawn from HLA-typed donors, 65 million to 100 million unique TCRs were held in an early data release.

General study findings and limits: Rarity characterized most TCR sequences, yet some public TCRs appeared in many donors.

PCR used 60 Vbeta primers and 13 Jbeta primers. Generated by immunoSEQ multiplex PCR, the TCRdb table keeps only in-frame clones and is missing some. The repertoire holds about 97,000 clones, with 60% to 85% as singletons. The germline V gene encodes CDR1 SGHRS and CDR2 YFSETQ. The V end lost 4 bases, the J end lost 2 bases, and 14 bases lay between the germline ends. CDR3 size: 15 residues. With regard to this clone: Its antigen remains unidentified.

The receptor's source is a man in his fifties or sixties in good health and CMV-seronegative. The sample taken for sequencing was PBMCs. The rearrangement joins TRBV5-1 to TRBJ2-3, with D tentatively TRBD2 (6 bases). Here the CDR3 reads CASSPQAGLTDTQYF. For the CDR3, the DNA is TGCGCCAGCAGCCCCCAAGCGGGCCTCACAGATACGCAGTATTTT.